These 8 T cell receptor beta chains were sequenced from one sample in a study of blood T cell repertoires in COVID-19 (dated by TCRdb to the early 2020s). The method behind the library was the immunoSEQ multiplex PCR assay. This is the immuneACCESS table as TCRdb keeps it, with only in-frame sequences that have V and J called. A part of the clones is gone; compared with another copy, unresolved V genes explain less than half, and the rest is unexplained. This sample is represented by 300,000 to 450,000 clones; 80% to 90% of them were singletons. Of the sample, 1% to 1.5% is held by the ten largest clones. The sample consisted of PBMCs or T cells enriched from blood (not recorded which). The receptor set was obtained from a man aged 25-45 years who had recovered from COVID-19.

This chain joins TRBV5-1 and TRBJ2-6; TRBD1 agrees at 9 bases. J was trimmed by 1 base and V by 4 bases; bases with no gene match: 21. CDR3 length: 22 amino acids. The germline gives CDR1 SGHRS, CDR2 YFSETQ. Written as DNA, the CDR3 is TGCGCCAGCAGCAGAAAACAGGGGGCCTCTACTTCCTCCACTTCTGGGGCCAACGTCCTGACTTTC. Residues: CASSRKQGASTSSTSGANVLTF.

The chain employs TRBV9 and TRBJ1-1; TRBD1 might be the D (5 bases). With 4 bases removed from V and 1 base from J, the gap between germline ends came to 14 bases. The CDR3 length is 15 residues. In germline, CDR1 is SGDLS, CDR2 YYNGEE. CDR3 amino acids: CASSPPGGANTEAFF. The CDR3 DNA reads TGTGCCAGCAGCCCCCCCGGTGGGGCGAACACTGAAGCTTTCTTT.

This clone is a singleton in its sample. The chain joins TRBV19 to TRBJ1-2; D unclear. V lost 4 bases and J 4 bases, leaving 16 bases between the germline ends. Germline V gives CDR1 LNHDA, CDR2 SQIVND (reference sequence). The CDR3 has 15 residues. The CDR3 nucleotides read TGTGCCAGTAGTACTCTCGGAGAGGGTACCTATGGCTACACCTTC. Protein product: CASSTLGEGTYGYTF.

The rearrangement uses TRBV2 and TRBJ2-3; D uncertain. The V gene's germline CDR1 is SNHLY and CDR2 FYNNEI. The CDR3 spans 12 residues. Trimming took off 8 bases at V and 0 bases at J, with 6 bases between the two ends. The CDR3 DNA follows: TGTGCCAGCGACTTTAGCACAGATACGCAGTATTTT. As protein: CASDFSTDTQYF.

The chain employs TRBV10-3 and TRBJ1-1; unclear D gene. The V end was cut by 9 bases, the J end by 2 bases, with 13 bases between. CDR1 is ENHRY and CDR2 is SYGVKD in the germline V gene. CDR3 length equals 13 residues. CDR3 coding DNA: TGTGCCATGGCCAAGACAACCAACACTGAAGCTTTCTTT. Translated, it gives CAMAKTTNTEAFF.

This chain uses TRBV29-1 with TRBJ1-4; TRBD1 might be the D (6 bases). V was trimmed by 1 base and J by 10 bases, leaving 19 bases between them. This CDR3 is 15 amino acids long. Germline V lookup: CDR1 SQVTM, CDR2 ANQGSEA. The CDR3: CSVEVAGDTWGKLFF. The CDR3 DNA sequence: TGCAGCGTTGAAGTGGCTGGGGACACATGGGGAAAACTGTTTTTT.

The chain links TRBV29-1 to TRBJ2-7; possible D gene TRBD2, 5 bases. Per germline, CDR1 SQVTM and CDR2 ANQGSEA. The germline V and J ends were trimmed by 3 bases and 1 base, with 10 bases remaining between them. CDR3 length: 13 residues. CDR3 DNA sequence: TGCAGCGTTGATGAGGGTACTTCCTACGAGCAGTACTTC. It encodes CSVDEGTSYEQYF.

The chain recombines TRBV11-2 with TRBJ1-1, with TRBD1 identical over 7 bases. Germline V gives CDR1 SGHAT, CDR2 FQNNGV. Trimming took 1 base from V and 0 from J; bases not matched to a gene: 2. The CDR3 contains 15 residues. The chain's CDR3 is CASSLVGTVNTEAFF. In nucleotides, the CDR3 is TGTGCCAGCAGCTTAGTGGGGACAGTGAACACTGAAGCTTTCTTT.